This T cell receptor (beta chain) originates from a study of technical replicates of blood from a few donors. This clone occurred once. Trimming removed 8 bases from V and 0 bases from J, with 13 bases in between. Germline lookup yields CDR1 KGHSH and CDR2 LQKENI. The CDR3 is 14 amino acids. Measured with immunoSEQ multiplex PCR; TCRdb has only the in-frame clones, and not every one. The sample includes around 100,000 clones, approximately 94% of them seen just once. The TCR originated in a human donor in good health. This chain joins TRBV18 and TRBJ2-5, with D perhaps matching TRBD1 (6 bases). The sample consisted of T cells isolated from PBMCs. In DNA form, the CDR3 reads TGTGCCAGCCAAACAGGGTCGTACCAAGAGACCCAGTACTTC. Its protein product is CASQTGSYQETQYF.